Below, 5 T cell receptor beta chains from the same sample are listed, as sequenced in a study of OX40 agonist ivuxolimab in advanced cancers. The data were produced by immunoSEQ multiplex PCR, yet TCRdb's version contains in-frame clones alone and is incomplete. The sample has 15,000 to 20,000 clones, roughly 80% seen once. The input for sequencing was CD4+ or CD8+ T cells sorted from blood, taken in a trial of the OX40 agonist ivuxolimab. These receptors were collected from an adult with an advanced solid tumor such as melanoma, head and neck, liver or kidney cancer.

The V call is TRBV11-2, the J call TRBJ2-2; D call uncertain. Trimming took 3 bases from V and 3 from J, leaving 8 bases between them. The germline V gene has CDR1 SGHAT and CDR2 FQNNGV. There are 14 residues in the CDR3. In DNA, the CDR3 is TGTGCCAGCAGCTTCTCCGACGACACCGGGGAGCTGTTTTTT. This encodes CASSFSDDTGELFF.

The chain recombines TRBV11-2 with TRBJ2-1; 8 nucleotides line up with TRBD2. This CDR3 spans 15 amino acids. The V gene's germline CDR1 is SGHAT and CDR2 FQNNGV. V shed 0 bases and J 4 bases; nucleotides not matched to a gene: 2. The CDR3 here is CASSLEAGDYNEQFF. Written as DNA, the CDR3 is TGTGCCAGCAGCTTAGAAGCGGGGGATTACAATGAGCAGTTCTTC.

The V gene is TRBV14, the J gene TRBJ2-5; a weak D match, TRBD1 (6 bases). The CDR3 extends over 15 amino acids. V was pared by 4 bases and J by 2 bases, with 14 bases between. Germline V CDR1 and CDR2: SGHDN, FVKESK. The CDR3, as DNA: TGTGCCAGCAGCCTCCAGGGGACGTTACAAGAGACCCAGTACTTC. Translated, it gives CASSLQGTLQETQYF. The complete variable domain, with remaining parts taken from reference TRBV14 and TRBJ2-5, reads EAGVTQFPSHSVIEKGQTVTLRCDPISGHDNLYWYRRVMGKEIKFLLHFVKESKQDESGMPNNRFLAERTGGTYSTLKVQPAELEDSGVYFCASSLQGTLQETQYFGPGTRLLVL.

This chain connects TRBV6-5 to TRBJ2-3; a weak D match, TRBD2 (5 bases). CDR1 MNHEY and CDR2 SVGAGI come from the germline V gene. V was clipped by 6 bases and J by 6 bases, with 13 bases between them. This CDR3 contains 13 residues. CDR3 in amino acids: CASSLLEADTQYF. The CDR3, as DNA: TGTGCCAGCAGCTTACTAGAAGCCGATACGCAGTATTTT.

This clone was seen only a few times. The rearrangement links TRBV4-3 to TRBJ1-2; D not resolved. Germline-derived CDR1 and CDR2 are LGHNA and YSLEER. The V end was cut by 4 bases, the J end by 0 bases, with 15 bases between. CDR3 size: 16 residues. CDR3 coding DNA: TGCGCCAGCAGCCCGAACGGTCTGCCAGCTAACTATGGCTACACCTTC. This translates into CASSPNGLPANYGYTF.